This TCR beta chain was identified in a study of T cell repertoires in cytomegalovirus infection. Study-wide context: Public TCR beta signature analysis indicated the presence of both CMV infection and matching HLA type. Regarding the study as a whole: The cumulative frequency of public TCR beta families distinguished individuals who carried CMV together with the relevant HLA. The ex vivo response was dominated by HLA-C-restricted CMV-specific TCR beta clonotypes.

TCRdb reanalysed the reads using MiXCR and keeps one entry per CDR3 protein. The sample lists roughly 920,000 distinct CDR3 sequences; around 32% were seen once. Turning to this clonotype: Its specificity is not known.

This CDR3 comprises 17 residues. Germline V lookup: CDR1 SEHNR, CDR2 FQNEAQ (reference sequence). Trimming shortened V by 5 bases and J by 0 bases, and 17 bases separated the two germline ends. The gene calls are TRBV7-9 and TRBJ2-4, with D maybe TRBD1 (6 bases). Sequenced material: cultured CD8+ T cells from PBMCs, taken from culture after CMV antigen stimulation. The TCR was taken from a human donor in good health (CMV status not recorded). Some clones in this sample may be carry-over from other donors' samples. The CDR3 loop is CASSPQGTLEAKNIQYF. DNA for the CDR3: TGTGCCAGCAGCCCACAGGGTACTCTTGAAGCCAAAAACATTCAGTACTTC.